A single sample gave rise to the 24 T cell receptor beta chains below, sequenced in a study of shared clonotypes between healthy human individuals. Some clones are missing from TCRdb's copy, which holds only in-frame ones; the method was immunoSEQ multiplex PCR. The sample includes hundreds of thousands of clones, around three quarters seen only once; the top ten take 9.5% to 15%. Sample: PBMCs. Receptor source: a woman aged 40-49 years in good health. Some clones in this sample may be carry-over from other donors' samples.

The chain is built from TRBV7-6 and TRBJ2-7, with 11 bases that match TRBD2. CDR1 SGHVS and CDR2 FNYEAQ come from the germline V gene. The CDR3 is 14 residues long. With 5 bases clipped from V and 5 bases from J, the junction kept 5 bases outside the gene matches. The CDR3 DNA reads TGTGCCAGCAGCCTGGGACTAGCGGCCAACGAGCAGTACTTC. Encoded protein: CASSLGLAANEQYF.

This rearrangement joins TRBV28 to TRBJ2-7; 8 bases are shared with TRBD1. This CDR3 has 14 amino acids. The V and J ends lost 6 bases and 3 bases, in that order; junction bases with no gene match: 7. Germline lookup yields CDR1 MDHEN and CDR2 SYDVKM. CDR3 bases: TGTGCCAGCAGACGTGGGACAGGACTCTACGAGCAGTACTTC. This codes for CASRRGTGLYEQYF.

This sequence joins TRBV10-3 and TRBJ2-7; D is possibly TRBD1 (6 bases). V was pared by 6 bases and J by 0 bases, with 21 bases between. The CDR3 is 17 residues long. CDR1 is ENHRY and CDR2 is SYGVKD in the germline V gene. DNA of the CDR3: TGTGCCATCAGGGAGACAGGCCGGCGAGAGGTCTCCTACGAGCAGTACTTC. The encoded protein is CAIRETGRREVSYEQYF.

This clone was detected only a few times. The rearrangement uses TRBV18 and TRBJ2-1; no reliable D call. Trimming stripped 5 bases from V and 8 bases from J, with 19 bases between. The CDR3 has 15 amino acids. In germline, CDR1 is KGHSH, CDR2 LQKENI. CDR3 protein: CASSTVALRNDEQFF. CDR3 nucleotide sequence: TGTGCCAGCTCAACTGTAGCCCTTCGAAATGATGAGCAGTTCTTC.

The chain joins TRBV18 to TRBJ2-2; D is unclear. The V gene's germline CDR1 is KGHSH and CDR2 LQKENI. The CDR3 extends over 16 amino acids. Trimming took off 0 bases at V and 0 bases at J, with 8 bases between the two ends. In nucleotides, the CDR3 is TGTGCCAGCTCACCACCGATCGCTTCGAACACCGGGGAGCTGTTTTTT. This translates into CASSPPIASNTGELFF.

V is TRBV6-4 and J is TRBJ2-3; a weak D match, TRBD2 (5 bases). Germline CDR1 reads MRHNA; CDR2 reads SNTAGT. Trimming stripped 3 bases from V and 2 bases from J, with 9 bases between. CDR3 length: 14 amino acids. The CDR3 DNA follows: TGTGCCAGCAGTGAGGAGGAGATCACAGATACGCAGTATTTT. The encoded protein is CASSEEEITDTQYF.

For this clone: This may be a read error, as it is one base from a much larger clone. This chain joins TRBV11-1 and TRBJ2-1, with 12 bases that match TRBD2. V lost 3 bases, J lost 4 bases, and 4 bases stayed unmatched. The germline V gene has CDR1 SGHAT and CDR2 FQDESV (reference sequence). This CDR3 has 16 residues. Written as DNA, the CDR3 is TGTGCCAGCAGCTTCTCCGGGACTAGCGGGTACAATGAGCAGTTCTTC. Protein product: CASSFSGTSGYNEQFF.

This clone was counted a single time. This rearrangement joins TRBV28 to TRBJ1-1; weak D call: TRBD1 (5 bases). The CDR3 loop spans 13 amino acids. V lost 6 bases, J lost 6 bases, and 14 bases lay in between. Germline-derived CDR1 and CDR2 are MDHEN and SYDVKM. CDR3 nucleotide sequence: TGTGCCAGCAGCATGTACAGGCTTCCTGAAGCTTTCTTT. It specifies CASSMYRLPEAFF. Full variable domain (missing parts from reference TRBV28 and TRBJ1-1): DVKVTQSSRYLVKRTGEKVFLECVQDMDHENMFWYRQDPGLGLRLIYFSYDVKMKEKGDIPEGYSVSREKKERFSLILESASTNQTSMYLCASSMYRLPEAFFGQGTRLTVV.

This clone was observed a single time. A far larger clone is just one base off, so this is likely a read error. This sample also contains other DNA sequences that code for the same CDR3. The CDR3 DNA reads as TGTGCCAGCAGTGAAGAGCCAGGGGCCGATTCCGGCTATGGCTACACCTTC. It yields the protein CASSEEPGADSGYGYTF. V gene TRBV25-1 combines with J gene TRBJ1-2; D is perhaps TRBD1 (6 bases). The CDR3 is made up of 17 amino acids. The germline gives CDR1 MGHDK, CDR2 SYGVNS. Trimming left V 2 bases short and J 4 bases short, with 20 bases between.

Here the CDR3 reads CASSPQSQGWYTEAFF. Written as DNA, the CDR3 is TGTGCCAGCAGCCCCCAATCTCAGGGCTGGTACACTGAAGCTTTCTTT. The chain joins TRBV9 to TRBJ1-1, with a possible D match to TRBD1 (5 bases). From germline, CDR1 is SGDLS and CDR2 YYNGEE. The CDR3 has 16 residues. V lost 4 bases to trimming and J lost 3 bases, with 19 bases between them. Based on the CDR3 plus reference TRBV9 and TRBJ1-1, the full variable domain is DSGVTQTPKHLITATGQRVTLRCSPRSGDLSVYWYQQSLDQGLQFLIQYYNGEERAKGNILERFSAQQFPDLHSELNLSSLELGDSALYFCASSPQSQGWYTEAFFGQGTRLTVV.

The rearrangement joins TRBV28 to TRBJ2-2; possibly TRBD2 for D (6 bases). This CDR3 is 13 amino acids long. Germline loops: CDR1 MDHEN, CDR2 SYDVKM. Trimming took off 6 bases at V and 3 bases at J, with 8 bases between the two ends. CDR3 in DNA: TGTGCCAGCAGAAGGGAGGACACCGGGGAGCTGTTTTTT. Protein product: CASRREDTGELFF.

This clone was detected only once. This rearrangement joins TRBV6-4 to TRBJ2-2; the match to TRBD2 covers 8 bases. The CDR3 length is 16 residues. V gave up 3 bases and J gave up 0 bases; unmatched junction bases: 3. Germline CDR1 MRHNA, CDR2 SNTAGT. CDR3 DNA: TGTGCCAGCAGTGATGGTAGCGGGACGAACACCGGGGAGCTGTTTTTT. This sequence encodes CASSDGSGTNTGELFF.

The chain employs TRBV5-1 and TRBJ2-5; D may match TRBD1 or TRBD2 (6 bases each). The germline V gene has CDR1 SGHRS and CDR2 YFSETQ. With 3 bases removed from V and 7 bases from J, the gap between germline ends came to 13 bases. This CDR3 contains 13 residues. This chain's CDR3 is CASSYPEGGTQYF. Here the CDR3 DNA reads TGCGCCAGCAGCTACCCGGAGGGGGGGACCCAGTACTTC.

The chain combines TRBV18 with TRBJ1-2; 12 bases agree with TRBD1. The CDR3 has 15 residues. Germline V gives CDR1 KGHSH, CDR2 LQKENI. The junction had 7 bases not matched to a gene; V was cut back by 3 bases and J by 8 bases. CDR3 sequence (DNA): TGTGCCAGCTCACCGGACGGGACAGGGGGCTCGGGCTACACCTTC. Amino acids: CASSPDGTGGSGYTF. Drawing the rest from reference TRBV18 and TRBJ1-2, the complete variable domain is NAGVMQNPRHLVRRRGQEARLRCSPMKGHSHVYWYRQLPEEGLKFMVYLQKENIIDESGMPKERFSAEFPKEGPSILRIQQVVRGDSAAYFCASSPDGTGGSGYTFGSGTRLTVV.

This clone was detected only a few times. The V call is TRBV4-1, the J call TRBJ1-2; D is unclear. Germline V gene data show CDR1 as MGHRA and CDR2 as YSYEKL. V gave up 0 bases and J gave up 8 bases, with 16 bases separating them. The CDR3 runs to 15 residues. Here the CDR3 reads CASSQDITVPTGYTF. The CDR3 DNA reads TGCGCCAGCAGCCAAGACATTACGGTTCCGACCGGCTACACCTTC.

This rearrangement joins TRBV28 to TRBJ2-2, with a possible D match to TRBD2 (5 bases). The CDR3 runs 15 residues. Germline loops: CDR1 MDHEN, CDR2 SYDVKM. Between the trimmed V and J ends, which lost 0 bases and 6 bases, there was a span of 11 bases. For the CDR3, the DNA is TGTGCCAGCAGTTTATGGAATAGCGATGCCGGGGAGCTGTTTTTT. Translating gives CASSLWNSDAGELFF.

On this clone itself: A read error may be the cause here, since a much bigger clone is one base away. The genes are TRBV4-3 and TRBJ2-1; D is ambiguous. The CDR3 totals 17 residues. The germline V gene has CDR1 LGHNA and CDR2 YSLEER. V lost 1 base and J 3 bases, leaving 16 bases between the germline ends. This CDR3 is CASSQGYFREHYNEQFF. CDR3 bases: TGCGCCAGCAGCCAAGGCTATTTCCGCGAACACTACAATGAGCAGTTCTTC.

V gene TRBV18 combines with J gene TRBJ2-7, with 8 bases aligning to TRBD1. This CDR3 region has 14 residues. V gave up 8 bases and J gave up 2 bases; unmatched junction bases: 8. CDR1 and CDR2 from the germline V gene are KGHSH and LQKENI. The DNA for the CDR3 is TGTGCCAGCACCCTGGGACAGGAGACCTACGAGCAGTACTTC. Translation: CASTLGQETYEQYF.

The rearrangement joins TRBV10-3 to TRBJ1-6; D may be TRBD1 (6 bases). Germline V CDR1 and CDR2: ENHRY, SYGVKD. Between the trimmed V and J ends, which lost 1 base and 7 bases, there was a span of 11 bases. The CDR3 totals 15 residues. CDR3 in amino acids: CAISEFQGKNSPLHF. In nucleotides, the CDR3 is TGTGCCATCAGTGAGTTTCAGGGGAAGAATTCACCCCTCCACTTT.

This chain links TRBV6-1 with TRBJ2-1, with 11 positions matching TRBD2. This CDR3 has 19 residues. Germline assignment: CDR1 MNHNS and CDR2 SASEGT. J lost 6 bases, V lost 0 bases, and 13 bases had no gene match. The CDR3: CASSEAKPALAGGSNEQFF. CDR3 coding DNA: TGTGCCAGCAGTGAAGCCAAACCTGCCCTAGCGGGAGGTAGCAATGAGCAGTTCTTC.

The chain has TRBV5-8 and TRBJ2-6; TRBD2 matches at 8 bases. V shed 1 base, J shed 0 bases, and the junction held 6 bases outside the gene matches. This CDR3 contains 18 residues. CDR1 is SGHTS and CDR2 is YDEGEE in the germline V gene. CDR3 DNA sequence: TGTGCCAGCAGCTTGCTTTCAACTAGCGGCTCTGGGGCCAACGTCCTGACTTTC. Its protein product is CASSLLSTSGSGANVLTF.

The V gene is TRBV28, the J gene TRBJ2-4, with D unclear. V lost 2 bases and J 0 bases, leaving 20 bases between the germline ends. Germline V gene sequence: CDR1 MDHEN, CDR2 SYDVKM. This CDR3 is built from 19 residues. The CDR3 spells CASSLMQSSLDLAKNIQYF. The CDR3 DNA sequence: TGTGCCAGCAGTTTAATGCAGTCCTCATTAGACTTAGCCAAAAACATTCAGTACTTC. The whole variable domain, remainder taken from reference TRBV28 and TRBJ2-4, is DVKVTQSSRYLVKRTGEKVFLECVQDMDHENMFWYRQDPGLGLRLIYFSYDVKMKEKGDIPEGYSVSREKKERFSLILESASTNQTSMYLCASSLMQSSLDLAKNIQYFGAGTRLSVL.

The chain employs TRBV28 and TRBJ2-5; D is perhaps TRBD2 (6 bases). V shed 1 base and J shed 3 bases, with 15 bases lying between them. Germline-derived CDR1 and CDR2 are MDHEN and SYDVKM. This CDR3 comprises 16 residues. CDR3 residues: CASSLFSGPGEETQYF. For the CDR3, the DNA is TGTGCCAGCAGTTTATTCAGCGGGCCGGGGGAAGAGACCCAGTACTTC.

This chain joins TRBV28 and TRBJ2-3; no reliable D call. The germline CDR1 and CDR2 sequences are MDHEN and SYDVKM. This CDR3 contains 12 residues. Trimming stripped 4 bases from V and 5 bases from J, with 7 bases between. The CDR3 is CASSSWEDTQYF. The CDR3 DNA reads TGTGCCAGCAGTTCCTGGGAAGATACGCAGTATTTT.